These T cell receptor beta chains were read from a single sample in a study of T cell changes during pregnancy in multiple sclerosis. Sequencing used immunoSEQ multiplex PCR; TCRdb keeps in-frame clones, though not all of them. The sample carries around 55,000 clones, roughly 93% recorded once. The input for sequencing was CD8+ T cells from peripheral blood mononuclear cells, taken in the second trimester of pregnancy. The receptors shown here come from a female donor with multiple sclerosis, enrolled in a pregnancy study. Each CDR3 is given with its conserved first and last residue. The D gene is left open where the match is weak. The size field is filled for only some rows; it gives once, few, many or a size class.

v_call	cdr3_length	d_call	clone_size	cdr3_aa
TRBV5-1	13	.	.	CASSPAVEETQYF
TRBV29-1	13	.	.	CSAANREPYEQYF
TRBV7-9	16	TRBD2	once	CASSRSSGGNSYEQYF
TRBV29-1	12	.	.	CSVQVPYNEQFF
TRBV7-2	13	TRBD1	.	CASSSRGRTEAFF
TRBV6-1	13	.	.	CASRLPAGYEQYF
TRBV19	10	.	.	CASQGQFQHF
TRBV9	17	TRBD2	.	CASSVDETSGRRDEQYF
TRBV2	14	.	.	CASSEWGSTDTQYF
TRBV18	15	TRBD1	once	CASSPGTEYQETQYF
TRBV4-1	15	TRBD2	.	CASSRLAGGTDTQYF
TRBV6-5	15	.	.	CASTLSNGLAGELFF
TRBV9	14	.	.	CASSTPGSNEKLFF
TRBV7-9	14	TRBD2	.	CASTSGLAGGTKFF
TRBV4-2	13	TRBD1	.	CASSQGTGDGYTF
TRBV7-2	15	TRBD2	.	CASSSRDYWRYEQYF
TRBV7-8	16	.	.	CASSLGPSISGNTIYF
TRBV5-1	17	.	.	CASSSWGEESPQETQYF
TRBV5-1	15	.	.	CASSPTGGTYNEQFF
TRBV7-9	14	.	few	CASRDGGINEKLFF
TRBV6-1	11	.	.	CASSRGTEAFF
TRBV7-9	16	TRBD1	.	CASSQQGALTRETQYF
TRBV7-3	14	TRBD1	.	CASSSGQGNDEQYF
TRBV7-9	14	.	.	CASSSTAWTYEQYF
TRBV11-2	14	TRBD1	.	CASSTRGQGDGYTF
TRBV13	15	.	once	CASSSDRGGSYEQYF
TRBV6-5	13	TRBD1	.	CASSFNRGNEQFF
TRBV6-4	13	.	.	CASQKTAMKGYTF